This T cell receptor beta chain came from a study of human T cells and chemical hapten exposure (dated by TCRdb to the early 2020s). Regarding the research as a whole: For sensitization, 2% DPC in acetone was applied to a 2 cm by 2 cm area of upper inner arm skin. The libraries were sequenced as a pool, and the TCR yield per sample differed mostly because of small variations in library volumes within the pool. Most of the patients in the cohort were female, and the cohort covered alopecia areata with under or over 50% scalp involvement, alopecia totalis and alopecia universalis. Blood samples were taken from patients before sensitization (week 0) and then at 2, 6 and about 24 weeks after DPC sensitization. The study tracked peripheral blood TCR repertoire changes in vivo during primary and secondary sensitization to the hapten diphenylcyclopropenone (DPC) in alopecia patients. Weekly therapeutic DPC doses were additionally applied to the scalp of patients throughout the roughly 25-week study period. Approximately 30 alopecia patients provided blood for TCR sequencing at one to four time points (pre-sensitization, 2, 6 and 24 weeks). Patch testing on the upper back used Finn chambers containing 0.01% DPC, with scoring done after 6 days according to International Contact Dermatitis Research Group standards.

The intended sense of this specimen's time point label: patch test 2, 6 weeks after DPC sensitization. Sample treatment or condition, as interpreted from the label and publication: therapeutic diphenylcyclopropenone sensitization with weekly scalp DPC. At every patch-test visit, the blood draw took place before the patch test was put on. To be eligible, patients had to be aged 18 to 70, diagnosed with alopecia and judged suitable for DPC therapy, while pregnant patients were excluded. Total RNA was extracted from unfractionated whole blood collected in Tempus Blood RNA tubes. This clonotype was detected many times. Its antigen specificity is not known. The record has no base qualities; no much larger clone is one base away. Sequences MGHRA (CDR1) and YSYEKL (CDR2) are obtained from the germline V gene. Including cysteine and phenylalanine, the CDR3 has 13 amino acids. Of all the DNA, just the CDR3 is kept, 39 bases in frame from base 1. V and J lose 0 bases and 11 bases, and a span of 10 bases separates them.

Overall results and qualifications from the work: No change with DPC sensitization was found in the number of TCRs above 1 in 1000 frequency, and no evidence of global repertoire structure alterations was found. Repeated subsampling changed both the strength of the expansion versus patch-test correlation and the threshold at which the correlation became significant. Patch test score was positively correlated with the number of PT1 expanded TCRs, with significance at thresholds 8, 16 and 32 but not at 4. Because all patients had alopecia, a presumed autoimmune disease, the immune response of the patients might differ from that of healthy individuals. Significantly more large CDR3 similarity clusters were formed by expanded TCRs than by pre-sensitization or healthy control sets, consistent with antigen-driven responses.

The method behind the library was RACE. Data came from a NextSeq 500. During library preparation, unique molecular identifiers were attached to individual cDNA molecules so that TCRs could be counted quantitatively and reproducibly. From each blood RNA sample, both TCR alpha and TCR beta chains were sequenced. The authors' analysis ran thus. The median number of TCRs per sample was 95,638, ranging from about 23,224 to 750,000. The Decombinator software suite was used to annotate the V, J and CDR3 of the TCR reads. To make PS versus PT1 abundance plots, every sample was subsampled to the same number of TCRs (28,000). Expanded TCRs were defined as absent before sensitization and observed at least eight times at the 2-week time point. The public sequencing data were trimmed at Q25 with fastp and processed into clonotypes with MiXCR by TCRdb, which kept only in-frame beta chains. When rows share a CDR3 protein, they turn into one entry using the most common DNA and genes. These V and J calls derive from TCRdb rather than the authors' analysis. Recorded for this sample are hundreds of thousands of distinct CDR3 sequences; about 6% of them occurred a single time. About 5.4% of the sample rests with the top ten.

The V and J segments used are TRBV4-1 and TRBJ1-4; D gene: possibly TRBD1, on 5 matching bases. The specimen was whole blood, collected in connection with sensitization to the hapten diphenylcyclopropenone (DPC). The sequence was obtained from a woman aged 18-29 years with alopecia areata. Some clones in this sample may be carry-over from other donors' samples. CDR3 loop: CASSQDRDGKLFF. At the DNA level, the sequence is TGCGCCAGCAGCCAAGACCGGGACGGGAAACTGTTTTTT.